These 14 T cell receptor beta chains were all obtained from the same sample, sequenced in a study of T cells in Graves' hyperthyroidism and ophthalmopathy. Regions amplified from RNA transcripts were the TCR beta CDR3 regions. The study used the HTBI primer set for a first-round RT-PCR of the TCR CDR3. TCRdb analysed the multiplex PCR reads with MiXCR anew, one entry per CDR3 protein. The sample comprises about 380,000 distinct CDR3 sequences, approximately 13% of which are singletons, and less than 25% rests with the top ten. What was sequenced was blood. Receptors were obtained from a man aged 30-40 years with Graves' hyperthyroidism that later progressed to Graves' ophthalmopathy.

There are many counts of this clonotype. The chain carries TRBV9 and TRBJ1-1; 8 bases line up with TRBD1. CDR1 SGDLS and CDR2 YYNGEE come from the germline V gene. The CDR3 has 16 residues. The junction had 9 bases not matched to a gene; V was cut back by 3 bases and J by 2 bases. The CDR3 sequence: CASSGSGGKLNTEAFF. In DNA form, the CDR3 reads TGTGCCAGCAGCGGTTCAGGGGGCAAACTCAACACTGAAGCTTTCTTT. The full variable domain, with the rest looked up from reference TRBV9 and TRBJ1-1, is DSGVTQTPKHLITATGQRVTLRCSPRSGDLSVYWYQQSLDQGLQFLIQYYNGEERAKGNILERFSAQQFPDLHSELNLSSLELGDSALYFCASSGSGGKLNTEAFFGQGTRLTVV.

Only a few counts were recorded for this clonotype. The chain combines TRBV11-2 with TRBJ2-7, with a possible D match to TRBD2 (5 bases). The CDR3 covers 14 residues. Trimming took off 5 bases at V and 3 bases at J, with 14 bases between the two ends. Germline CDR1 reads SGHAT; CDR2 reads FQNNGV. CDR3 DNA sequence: TGTGCCAGCAGCCCCCGGTCTGAGGGCTACGAGCAGTACTTC. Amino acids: CASSPRSEGYEQYF.

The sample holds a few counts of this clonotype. The CDR3 region has the DNA TGTGCCAGCAGTGAAGCGCGTGAGGGACAGGCCCAAGAGACCCAGTACTTC. Protein sequence: CASSEAREGQAQETQYF. The rearrangement links TRBV6-1 to TRBJ2-5, with 8 bases aligning to TRBD1. CDR3 length: 17 amino acids. Looked up from germline, CDR1 is MNHNS and CDR2 is SASEGT. The ends lost 0 bases at V and 1 base at J; junction bases unmatched: 7.

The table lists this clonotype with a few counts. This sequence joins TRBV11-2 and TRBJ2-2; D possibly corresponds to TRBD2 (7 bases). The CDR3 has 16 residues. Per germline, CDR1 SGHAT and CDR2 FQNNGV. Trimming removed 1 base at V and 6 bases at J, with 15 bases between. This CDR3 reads CASSLGRGAGPGELFF. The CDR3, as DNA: TGTGCCAGCAGCTTAGGTCGGGGGGCCGGTCCCGGGGAGCTGTTTTTT.

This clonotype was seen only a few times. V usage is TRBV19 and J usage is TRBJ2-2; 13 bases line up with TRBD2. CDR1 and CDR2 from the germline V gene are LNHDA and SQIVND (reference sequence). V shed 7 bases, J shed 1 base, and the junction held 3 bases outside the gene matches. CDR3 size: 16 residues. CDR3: CASTRTSGGNTGELFF. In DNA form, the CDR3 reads TGTGCCAGTACCCGGACTAGCGGGGGGAACACCGGGGAGCTGTTTTTT. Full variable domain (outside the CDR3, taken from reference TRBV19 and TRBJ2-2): DGGITQSPKYLFRKEGQNVTLSCEQNLNHDAMYWYRQDPGQGLRLIYYSQIVNDFQKGDIAEGYSVSREKKESFPLTVTSAQKNPTAFYLCASTRTSGGNTGELFFGEGSRLTVL.

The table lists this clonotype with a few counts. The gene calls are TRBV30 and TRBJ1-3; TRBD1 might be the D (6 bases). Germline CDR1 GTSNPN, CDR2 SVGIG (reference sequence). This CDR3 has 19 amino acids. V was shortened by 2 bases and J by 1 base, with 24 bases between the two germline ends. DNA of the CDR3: TGTGCCTGGAGTTCATCCGGTGACAGGTACTTCATGTCTGGAAACACCATATATTTT. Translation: CAWSSSGDRYFMSGNTIYF.

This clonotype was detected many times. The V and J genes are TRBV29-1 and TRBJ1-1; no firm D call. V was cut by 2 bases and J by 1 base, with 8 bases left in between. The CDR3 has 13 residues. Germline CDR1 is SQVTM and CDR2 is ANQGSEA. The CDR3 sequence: CSVERAANTEAFF. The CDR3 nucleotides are TGCAGCGTTGAACGGGCGGCGAACACTGAAGCTTTCTTT.

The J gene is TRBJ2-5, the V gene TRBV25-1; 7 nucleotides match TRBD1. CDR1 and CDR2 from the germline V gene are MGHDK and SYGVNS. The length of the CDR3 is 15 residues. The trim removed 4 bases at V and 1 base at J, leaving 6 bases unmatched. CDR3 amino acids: CASSGPGQPQETQYF. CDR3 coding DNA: TGTGCCAGCAGTGGCCCGGGACAGCCCCAAGAGACCCAGTACTTC.

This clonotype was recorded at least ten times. CDR3 region: CASSSITSYEQYF. CDR3 DNA sequence: TGTGCCAGCAGTTCCATCACCTCCTACGAGCAGTACTTC. This chain joins TRBV28 and TRBJ2-7; D is uncertain. CDR1 MDHEN and CDR2 SYDVKM come from the germline V gene. The ends were cut back, 4 bases at V and 0 bases at J, with 7 bases in the middle. The CDR3 is 13 residues long.

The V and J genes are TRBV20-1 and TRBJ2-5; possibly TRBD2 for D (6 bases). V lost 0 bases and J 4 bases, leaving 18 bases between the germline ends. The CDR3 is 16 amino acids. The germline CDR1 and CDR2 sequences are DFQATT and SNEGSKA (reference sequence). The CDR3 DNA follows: TGCAGTGCTAGAGATCCCGAGGAGGGCTGGGGAGAGACCCAGTACTTC. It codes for CSARDPEEGWGETQYF.

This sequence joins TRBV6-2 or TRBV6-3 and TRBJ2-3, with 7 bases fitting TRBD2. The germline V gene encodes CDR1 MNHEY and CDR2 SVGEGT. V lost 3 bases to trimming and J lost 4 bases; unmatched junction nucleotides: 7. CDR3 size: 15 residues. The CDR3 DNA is TGTGCCAGCAGTTATCCCGGGGGGTTGGCAGATACGCAGTATTTT. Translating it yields CASSYPGGLADTQYF.

CDR3 nucleotides: TGTGCCAGCAGCTTAGTAGGTACGGGCCCCTCCGCGCGCGAGCAGTACTTC. This codes for CASSLVGTGPSAREQYF. The rearrangement uses TRBV7-6 and TRBJ2-7; D is unresolved. Per germline, CDR1 SGHVS and CDR2 FNYEAQ. Trimming pared 1 base from V and 6 bases from J, leaving 22 bases between. This CDR3 is 17 amino acids long.

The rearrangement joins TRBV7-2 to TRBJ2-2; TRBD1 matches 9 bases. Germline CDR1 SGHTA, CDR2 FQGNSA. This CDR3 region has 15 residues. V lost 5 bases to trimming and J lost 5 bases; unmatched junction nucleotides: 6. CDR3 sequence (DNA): TGTGCCAGCAGCATGGGACAGGGAGAAACCGGGGAGCTGTTTTTT. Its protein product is CASSMGQGETGELFF.

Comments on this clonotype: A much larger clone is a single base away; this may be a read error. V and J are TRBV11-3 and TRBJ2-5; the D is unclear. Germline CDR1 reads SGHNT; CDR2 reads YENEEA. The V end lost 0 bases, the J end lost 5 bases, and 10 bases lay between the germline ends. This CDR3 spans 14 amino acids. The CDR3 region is CASSLDRNPETQYF. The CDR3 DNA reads TGTGCCAGCAGCTTAGACAGGAATCCGGAGACCCAGTACTTC.